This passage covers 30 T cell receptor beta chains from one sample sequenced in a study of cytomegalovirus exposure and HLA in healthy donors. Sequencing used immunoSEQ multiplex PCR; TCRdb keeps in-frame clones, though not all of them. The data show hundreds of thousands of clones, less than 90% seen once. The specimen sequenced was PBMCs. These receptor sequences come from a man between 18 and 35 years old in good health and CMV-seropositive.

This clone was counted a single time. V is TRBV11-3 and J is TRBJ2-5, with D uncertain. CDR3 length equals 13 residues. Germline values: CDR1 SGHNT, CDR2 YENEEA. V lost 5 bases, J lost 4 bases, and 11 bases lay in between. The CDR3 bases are TGTGCCAGCAGCCGGCGAGCCCCAGAGACCCAGTACTTC. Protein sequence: CASSRRAPETQYF.

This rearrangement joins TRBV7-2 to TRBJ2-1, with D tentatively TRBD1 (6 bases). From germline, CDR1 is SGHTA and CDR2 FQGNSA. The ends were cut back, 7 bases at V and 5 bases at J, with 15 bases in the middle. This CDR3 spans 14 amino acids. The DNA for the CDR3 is TGTGCCAGCAAGACCTCGACAGGAGACAATGAGCAGTTCTTC. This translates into CASKTSTGDNEQFF.

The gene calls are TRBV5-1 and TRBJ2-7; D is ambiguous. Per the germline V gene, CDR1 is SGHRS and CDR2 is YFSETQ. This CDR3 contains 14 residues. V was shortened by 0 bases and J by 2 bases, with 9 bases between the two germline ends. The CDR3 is CASSLVPAAYEQYF. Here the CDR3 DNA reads TGCGCCAGCAGCTTGGTGCCGGCCGCCTACGAGCAGTACTTC.

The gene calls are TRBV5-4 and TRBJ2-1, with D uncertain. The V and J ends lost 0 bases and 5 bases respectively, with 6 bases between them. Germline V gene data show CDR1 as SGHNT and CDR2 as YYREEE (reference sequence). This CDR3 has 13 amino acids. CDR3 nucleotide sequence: TGTGCCAGCAGCTTGGTACGGGACAATGAGCAGTTCTTC. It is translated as CASSLVRDNEQFF.

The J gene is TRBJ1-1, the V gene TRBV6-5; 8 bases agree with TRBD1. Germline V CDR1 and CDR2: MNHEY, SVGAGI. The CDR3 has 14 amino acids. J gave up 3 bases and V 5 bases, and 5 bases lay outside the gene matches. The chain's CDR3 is CASSVDRGYTEAFF. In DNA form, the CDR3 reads TGTGCCAGCAGTGTCGACAGGGGTTACACTGAAGCTTTCTTT.

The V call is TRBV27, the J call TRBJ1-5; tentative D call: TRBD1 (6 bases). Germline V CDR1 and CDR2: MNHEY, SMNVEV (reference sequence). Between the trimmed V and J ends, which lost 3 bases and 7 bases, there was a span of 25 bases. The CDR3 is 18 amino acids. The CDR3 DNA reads TGTGCCAGCAGTTTCACCCCGCCGGGACAAAGAGGATACCAGCCCCAGCATTTT. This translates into CASSFTPPGQRGYQPQHF.

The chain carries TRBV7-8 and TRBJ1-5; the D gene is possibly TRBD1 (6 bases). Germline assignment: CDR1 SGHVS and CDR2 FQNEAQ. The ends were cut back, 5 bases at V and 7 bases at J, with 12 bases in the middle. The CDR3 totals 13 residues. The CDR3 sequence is CASSLGGGQPQHF. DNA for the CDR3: TGTGCCAGCAGCCTGGGGGGGGGCCAGCCCCAGCATTTT. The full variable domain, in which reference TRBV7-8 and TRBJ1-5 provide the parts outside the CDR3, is GAGVSQSPRYKVAKRGQDVALRCDPISGHVSLFWYQQALGQGPEFLTYFQNEAQLDKSGLPSDRFFAERPEGSVSTLKIQRTQQEDSAVYLCASSLGGGQPQHFGDGTRLSIL.

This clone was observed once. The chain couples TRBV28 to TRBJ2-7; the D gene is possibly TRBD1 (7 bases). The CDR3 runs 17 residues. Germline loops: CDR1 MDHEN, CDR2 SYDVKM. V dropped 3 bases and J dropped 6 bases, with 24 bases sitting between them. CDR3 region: CASSLGQGGSWRVEQYF. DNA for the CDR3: TGTGCCAGCAGTTTGGGGCAGGGGGGCTCTTGGAGGGTCGAGCAGTACTTC.

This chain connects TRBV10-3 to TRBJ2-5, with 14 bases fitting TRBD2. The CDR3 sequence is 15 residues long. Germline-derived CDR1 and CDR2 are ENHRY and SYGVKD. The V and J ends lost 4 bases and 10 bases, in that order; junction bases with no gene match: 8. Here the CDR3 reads CAISAPGTSGRIQYF. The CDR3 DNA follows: TGTGCCATCAGTGCCCCCGGGACTAGCGGGAGAATCCAGTACTTC.

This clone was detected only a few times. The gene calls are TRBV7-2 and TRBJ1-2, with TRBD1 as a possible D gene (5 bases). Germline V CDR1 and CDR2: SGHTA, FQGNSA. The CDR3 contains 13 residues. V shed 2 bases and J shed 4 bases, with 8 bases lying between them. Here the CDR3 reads CASSLTGTYGYTF. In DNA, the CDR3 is TGTGCCAGCAGCTTAACGGGGACCTATGGCTACACCTTC.

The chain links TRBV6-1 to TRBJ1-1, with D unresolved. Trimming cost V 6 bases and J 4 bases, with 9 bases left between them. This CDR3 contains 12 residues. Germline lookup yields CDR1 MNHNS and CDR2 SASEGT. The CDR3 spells CASSARSTEAFF. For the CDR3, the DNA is TGTGCCAGCAGCGCTCGGAGCACTGAAGCTTTCTTT.

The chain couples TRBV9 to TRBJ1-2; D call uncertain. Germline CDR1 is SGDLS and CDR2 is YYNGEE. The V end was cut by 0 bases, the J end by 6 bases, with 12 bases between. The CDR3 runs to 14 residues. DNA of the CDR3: TGTGCCAGCAGCGTAGAAAGCGGGGTCGATGGCTACACCTTC. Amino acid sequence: CASSVESGVDGYTF.

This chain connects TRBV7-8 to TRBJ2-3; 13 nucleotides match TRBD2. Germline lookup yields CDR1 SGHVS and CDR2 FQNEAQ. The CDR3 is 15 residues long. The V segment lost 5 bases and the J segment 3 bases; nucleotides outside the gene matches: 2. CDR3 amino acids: CASSQGLAGTDTQYF. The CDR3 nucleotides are TGTGCCAGCAGCCAGGGACTAGCGGGGACAGATACGCAGTATTTT.

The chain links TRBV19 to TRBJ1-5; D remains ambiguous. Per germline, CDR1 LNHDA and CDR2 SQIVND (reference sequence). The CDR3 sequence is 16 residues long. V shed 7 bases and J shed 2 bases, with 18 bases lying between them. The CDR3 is CASTLAGFKGNQPQHF. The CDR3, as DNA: TGTGCCAGTACCCTGGCGGGCTTCAAGGGCAATCAGCCCCAGCATTTT.

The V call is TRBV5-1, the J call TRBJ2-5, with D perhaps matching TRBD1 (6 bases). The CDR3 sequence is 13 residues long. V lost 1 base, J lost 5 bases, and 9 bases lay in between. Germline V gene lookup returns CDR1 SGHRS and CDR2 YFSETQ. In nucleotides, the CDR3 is TGCGCCAGCAGCTTGCAGGGGTGGGAGACCCAGTACTTC. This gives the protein CASSLQGWETQYF.

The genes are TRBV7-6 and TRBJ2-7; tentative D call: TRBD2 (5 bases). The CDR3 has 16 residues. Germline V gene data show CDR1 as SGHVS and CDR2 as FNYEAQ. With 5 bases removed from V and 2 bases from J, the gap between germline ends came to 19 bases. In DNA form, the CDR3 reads TGTGCCAGCAGCGGAGGAGGTTTTGCGACTACCTACGAGCAGTACTTC. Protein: CASSGGGFATTYEQYF.

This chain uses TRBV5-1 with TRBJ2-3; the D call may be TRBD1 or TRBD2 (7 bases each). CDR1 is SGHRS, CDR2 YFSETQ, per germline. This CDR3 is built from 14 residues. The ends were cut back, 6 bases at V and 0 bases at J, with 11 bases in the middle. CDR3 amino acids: CASTRGGSTDTQYF. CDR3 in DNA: TGCGCCAGCACCAGGGGGGGGAGCACAGATACGCAGTATTTT.

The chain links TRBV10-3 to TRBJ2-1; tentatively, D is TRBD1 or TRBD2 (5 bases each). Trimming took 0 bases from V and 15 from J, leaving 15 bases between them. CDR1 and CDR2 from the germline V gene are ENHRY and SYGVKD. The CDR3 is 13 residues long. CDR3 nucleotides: TGTGCCATCAGTGAGTCGAATTCCCCGGGGCCGTTCTTC. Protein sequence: CAISESNSPGPFF.

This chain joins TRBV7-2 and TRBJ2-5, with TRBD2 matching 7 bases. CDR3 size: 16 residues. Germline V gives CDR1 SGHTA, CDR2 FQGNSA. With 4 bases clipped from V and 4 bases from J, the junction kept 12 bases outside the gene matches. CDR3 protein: CASSSSLAAGIETQYF. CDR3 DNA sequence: TGTGCCAGCAGCTCCAGTCTAGCGGCCGGTATAGAGACCCAGTACTTC.

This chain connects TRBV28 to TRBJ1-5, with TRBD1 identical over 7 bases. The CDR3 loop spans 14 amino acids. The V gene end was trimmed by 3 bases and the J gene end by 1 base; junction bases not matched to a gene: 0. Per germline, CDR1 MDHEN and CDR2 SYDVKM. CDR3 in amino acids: CASSLGQSNQPQHF. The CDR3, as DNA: TGTGCCAGCAGTTTGGGACAGAGCAATCAGCCCCAGCATTTT.

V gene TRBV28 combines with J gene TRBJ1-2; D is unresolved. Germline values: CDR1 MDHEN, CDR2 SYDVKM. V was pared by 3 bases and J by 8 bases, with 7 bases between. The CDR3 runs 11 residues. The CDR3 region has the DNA TGTGCCAGCAGTTTTGTGGGAGGCTACACCTTC. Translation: CASSFVGGYTF.

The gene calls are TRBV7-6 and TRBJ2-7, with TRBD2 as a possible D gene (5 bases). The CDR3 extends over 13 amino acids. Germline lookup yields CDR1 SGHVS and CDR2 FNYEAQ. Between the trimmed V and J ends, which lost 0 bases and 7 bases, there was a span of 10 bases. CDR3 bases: TGTGCCAGCAGCTTAGCAAACACGGGGGAGCAGTACTTC. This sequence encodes CASSLANTGEQYF.

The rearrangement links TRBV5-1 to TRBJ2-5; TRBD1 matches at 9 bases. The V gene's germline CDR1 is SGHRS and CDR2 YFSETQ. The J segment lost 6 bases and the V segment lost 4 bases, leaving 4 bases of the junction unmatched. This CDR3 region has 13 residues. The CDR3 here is CASSEGQGKTQYF. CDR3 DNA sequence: TGCGCCAGCAGCGAAGGACAGGGGAAGACCCAGTACTTC.

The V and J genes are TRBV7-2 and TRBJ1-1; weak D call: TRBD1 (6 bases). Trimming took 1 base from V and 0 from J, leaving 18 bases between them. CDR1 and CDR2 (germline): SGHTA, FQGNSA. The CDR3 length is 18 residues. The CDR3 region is CASSLERSRGPMNTEAFF. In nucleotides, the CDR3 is TGTGCCAGCAGCTTAGAACGTAGCAGGGGCCCTATGAACACTGAAGCTTTCTTT.

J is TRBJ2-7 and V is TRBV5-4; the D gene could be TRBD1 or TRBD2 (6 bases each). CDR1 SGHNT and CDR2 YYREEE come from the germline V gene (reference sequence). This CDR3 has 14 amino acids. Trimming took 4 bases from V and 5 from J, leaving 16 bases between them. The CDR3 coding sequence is TGTGCCAGCAGCGGGGGGCCCGCGGGGCACGAGCAGTACTTC. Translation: CASSGGPAGHEQYF.

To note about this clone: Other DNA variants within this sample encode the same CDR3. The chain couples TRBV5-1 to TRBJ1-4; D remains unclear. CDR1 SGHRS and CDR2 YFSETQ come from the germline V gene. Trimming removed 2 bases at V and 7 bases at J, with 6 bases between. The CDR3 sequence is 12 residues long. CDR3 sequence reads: CASSLRGEKLFF. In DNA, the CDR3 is TGCGCCAGCAGCTTACGAGGTGAAAAACTGTTTTTT.

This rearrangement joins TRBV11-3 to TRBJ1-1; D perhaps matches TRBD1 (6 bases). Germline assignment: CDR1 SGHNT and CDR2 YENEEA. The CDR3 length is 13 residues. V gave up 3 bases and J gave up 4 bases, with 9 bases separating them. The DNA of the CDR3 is TGTGCCAGCAGCTTCGGGGGCGGCACTGAAGCTTTCTTT. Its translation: CASSFGGGTEAFF. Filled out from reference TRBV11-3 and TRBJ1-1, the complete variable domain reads EAGVVQSPRYKIIEKKQPVAFWCNPISGHNTLYWYLQNLGQGPELLIRYENEEAVDDSQLPKDRFSAERLKGVDSTLKIQPAELGDSAVYLCASSFGGGTEAFFGQGTRLTVV.

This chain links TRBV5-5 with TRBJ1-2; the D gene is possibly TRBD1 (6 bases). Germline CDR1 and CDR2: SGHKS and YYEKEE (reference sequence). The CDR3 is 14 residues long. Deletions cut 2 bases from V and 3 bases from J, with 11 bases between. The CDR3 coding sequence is TGTGCCAGCAGCTTAGCAGGGGTGGACTATGGCTACACCTTC. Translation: CASSLAGVDYGYTF.

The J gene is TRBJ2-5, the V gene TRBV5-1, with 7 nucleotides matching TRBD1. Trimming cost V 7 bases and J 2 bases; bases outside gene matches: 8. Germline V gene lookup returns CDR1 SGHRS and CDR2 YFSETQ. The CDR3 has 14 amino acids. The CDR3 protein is CASERTGGQETQYF. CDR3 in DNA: TGCGCCAGCGAGCGGACAGGTGGGCAAGAGACCCAGTACTTC.

The CDR3 loop is CASSLTGSEQFF. CDR3 sequence (DNA): TGCGCCAGCAGCTTGACAGGGTCTGAGCAGTTCTTC. The gene calls are TRBV5-1 and TRBJ2-1; D possibly corresponds to TRBD1 (6 bases). The CDR3 length is 12 residues. V was cut by 1 base and J by 9 bases, with 8 bases left in between. Germline V gene lookup returns CDR1 SGHRS and CDR2 YFSETQ.